The next 23 T cell receptor beta chains were all read from a single sample in a study of cytomegalovirus exposure and HLA in healthy donors. The primer mix had 60 Vbeta and 13 Jbeta primers. This table comes from immunoSEQ multiplex PCR, and its TCRdb copy is limited to in-frame clones, with some not included. The sample shows around 150,000 clones, nearly 80% of them seen only once. The sample consisted of PBMCs. The receptors come from a woman in her forties in good health and CMV-seronegative.

This clone was counted once. The gene calls are TRBV20-1 and TRBJ1-1, with a weak D call TRBD1 (6 bases). CDR3 size: 11 residues. Germline V lookup: CDR1 DFQATT, CDR2 SNEGSKA (reference sequence). V lost 6 bases to trimming and J lost 5 bases, with 10 bases between them. The CDR3 sequence: CSASRGTEAFF. The CDR3 nucleotides read TGCAGTGCCAGCAGGGGTACTGAAGCTTTCTTT.

This sequence joins TRBV28 and TRBJ1-2, with D possibly being TRBD1 (5 bases). This CDR3 region has 15 residues. CDR1 and CDR2 from the germline V gene are MDHEN and SYDVKM. Deletions cut 2 bases from V and 4 bases from J, with 14 bases between. The CDR3 sequence: CASSLTQQGTYGYTF. As DNA, the CDR3 is TGTGCCAGCAGTTTAACCCAGCAGGGCACCTATGGCTACACCTTC.

The CDR3 DNA follows: TGTGCCAGCAGCTTAGTAGGTACCGGGGGCAATCAGCCCCAGCATTTT. Protein sequence: CASSLVGTGGNQPQHF. The rearrangement joins TRBV7-2 to TRBJ1-5, with D uncertain. Deletions cut 1 base from V and 2 bases from J, with 12 bases between. Germline values: CDR1 SGHTA, CDR2 FQGNSA. The CDR3 loop spans 16 amino acids.

The chain recombines TRBV15 with TRBJ1-2; 11 bases align to TRBD1. The junction had 6 bases not matched to a gene; V was cut back by 0 bases and J by 3 bases. The CDR3 length is 17 residues. In germline, CDR1 is LNHNV, CDR2 YYDKDF (reference sequence). This CDR3 reads CATSRDLAGQGDYGYTF. The CDR3 DNA follows: TGTGCCACCAGCAGAGATCTTGCGGGACAGGGGGACTATGGCTACACCTTC.

A word on this clone: Other DNA sequences in this sample translate to the same CDR3. The J gene is TRBJ2-2, the V gene TRBV7-2; 8 nucleotides align to TRBD2. The germline CDR1 and CDR2 sequences are SGHTA and FQGNSA. This CDR3 region has 17 residues. Trimming took 1 base from V and 5 from J; bases not matched to a gene: 9. CDR3 sequence reads: CASSLGGGGRITGELFF. The CDR3 DNA sequence: TGTGCCAGCAGCTTAGGCGGCGGGGGGCGAATAACCGGGGAGCTGTTTTTT.

The chain uses TRBV12-5 and TRBJ2-2; 7 bases align to TRBD2. Looked up from germline, CDR1 is LGHNT and CDR2 is FRNRAP. The V segment lost 4 bases and the J segment 4 bases; nucleotides outside the gene matches: 15. The CDR3 loop spans 18 amino acids. The chain's CDR3 is CASGSTDLGGPGTGELFF. The DNA for the CDR3 is TGTGCTAGTGGTTCGACCGATCTGGGAGGGCCCGGCACCGGGGAGCTGTTTTTT.

A remark on this clone: Other nucleotide sequences from this sample produce the same CDR3. The J gene is TRBJ2-1, the V gene TRBV28; 7 bases match TRBD2. The CDR3 loop spans 15 amino acids. The germline V gene encodes CDR1 MDHEN and CDR2 SYDVKM. Unmatched junction bases numbered 11, after V lost 1 base and J lost 11 bases. CDR3 nucleotides: TGTGCCAGCAGTTTATCGGCGGGAGTAACCGGTCAGCAGTTCTTC. Translation gives CASSLSAGVTGQQFF.

The chain combines TRBV7-8 with TRBJ1-4; perhaps TRBD1 as D (6 bases). Germline-derived CDR1 and CDR2 are SGHVS and FQNEAQ. This CDR3 is 15 amino acids long. The ends were cut back, 4 bases at V and 7 bases at J, with 16 bases in the middle. For the CDR3, the DNA is TGTGCCAGCAGCTCAGGGGAGGGGCGAGGTGAAAAACTGTTTTTT. It codes for CASSSGEGRGEKLFF.

This chain links TRBV11-3 with TRBJ2-1; TRBD2 aligns across 8 bases. The CDR3 extends over 16 amino acids. The V gene end was trimmed by 4 bases and the J gene end by 2 bases; junction bases not matched to a gene: 7. CDR1 SGHNT and CDR2 YENEEA come from the germline V gene. This CDR3 is CASSSSRREAYNEQFF. The CDR3 nucleotides are TGTGCCAGCAGCTCATCTAGGCGGGAGGCCTACAATGAGCAGTTCTTC.

The chain is built from TRBV7-9 and TRBJ1-2; perhaps TRBD1 as D (5 bases). The V and J ends lost 5 bases and 4 bases respectively, with 11 bases between them. Germline CDR1 SEHNR, CDR2 FQNEAQ (reference sequence). CDR3 length: 13 residues. The CDR3: CASSLDILYGYTF. The CDR3 DNA reads as TGTGCCAGCAGCCTGGACATTCTCTATGGCTACACCTTC.

This rearrangement joins TRBV5-1 to TRBJ1-3; D unclear. Germline CDR1 is SGHRS and CDR2 is YFSETQ. The CDR3 extends over 15 amino acids. V was shortened by 0 bases and J by 1 base, with 8 bases between the two germline ends. CDR3 sequence reads: CASSLDPGSGNTIYF. The CDR3 DNA reads TGCGCCAGCAGCTTGGATCCGGGGTCTGGAAACACCATATATTTT.

The rearrangement joins TRBV14 to TRBJ2-3, with D maybe TRBD1 (6 bases). V lost 2 bases to trimming and J lost 5 bases, with 14 bases between them. The CDR3 runs to 15 residues. In germline, CDR1 is SGHDN, CDR2 FVKESK. Here the CDR3 reads CASSQPTGIGDTQYF. The CDR3 DNA is TGTGCCAGCAGCCAACCTACAGGGATTGGAGATACGCAGTATTTT.

This clone was observed a few times. The gene calls are TRBV6-1 and TRBJ2-2; TRBD1 matches at 10 bases. V shed 4 bases and J 7 bases; nucleotides not matched to a gene: 9. The CDR3 has 16 amino acids. Per the germline V gene, CDR1 is MNHNS and CDR2 is SASEGT. CDR3 sequence: CASSVPLGQGIGELFF. CDR3 bases: TGTGCCAGCAGTGTCCCCCTGGGACAGGGGATCGGGGAGCTGTTTTTT.

This clone appeared once. This CDR3 is CASSLTLQETQYF. In DNA form, the CDR3 reads TGTGCCAGCAGCTTAACGCTGCAGGAGACCCAGTACTTC. The rearrangement links TRBV7-3 to TRBJ2-5; D is unresolved. Germline V gene data show CDR1 as SGHTA and CDR2 as FQGTGA. CDR3 length: 13 amino acids. V shed 0 bases and J shed 5 bases, with 7 bases lying between them.

V gene TRBV7-2 combines with J gene TRBJ1-2; D perhaps matches TRBD1 (6 bases). This CDR3 is 13 amino acids long. Germline V CDR1 and CDR2: SGHTA, FQGNSA. V dropped 5 bases and J dropped 7 bases, with 14 bases sitting between them. The CDR3 nucleotides are TGTGCCAGCAGCCCACAGGGTGACGGTGGCTACACCTTC. This codes for CASSPQGDGGYTF.

The V and J genes are TRBV28 and TRBJ2-7; D possibly corresponds to TRBD1 (5 bases). The V gene lost 7 bases and the J gene lost 3 bases, with 16 bases spanning the gap. The CDR3 runs 14 residues. CDR1 and CDR2 (germline): MDHEN, SYDVKM. The DNA for the CDR3 is TGTGCCAGCACCAACAGTGGGCAGGGCTACGAGCAGTACTTC. The encoded protein is CASTNSGQGYEQYF.

The chain recombines TRBV28 with TRBJ2-7, with D perhaps TRBD2 (6 bases). The CDR3 totals 16 residues. The germline CDR1 and CDR2 sequences are MDHEN and SYDVKM. Trimming stripped 5 bases from V and 1 base from J, with 18 bases between. The CDR3 spells CASSGGAAFRSYEQYF. The CDR3 bases are TGTGCCAGCAGTGGAGGGGCGGCGTTTCGTTCCTACGAGCAGTACTTC.

The chain employs TRBV7-2 and TRBJ2-5; maybe TRBD1 (5 bases). Germline-derived CDR1 and CDR2 are SGHTA and FQGNSA. The ends were cut back, 0 bases at V and 1 base at J, with 6 bases in the middle. This CDR3 is built from 14 residues. This chain's CDR3 is CASSLAGRQETQYF. The CDR3 region has the DNA TGTGCCAGCAGCTTAGCGGGGCGCCAAGAGACCCAGTACTTC.

The chain recombines TRBV7-3 with TRBJ1-2, with 7 bases that match TRBD1. Germline-derived CDR1 and CDR2 are SGHTA and FQGTGA. CDR3 size: 13 residues. The J segment lost 4 bases and the V segment lost 5 bases, leaving 4 bases of the junction unmatched. CDR3 DNA: TGTGCCAGCAGCGCGGCAGGGGGCTATGGCTACACCTTC. Its protein product is CASSAAGGYGYTF.

This chain connects TRBV30 to TRBJ1-1; D remains ambiguous. Germline V lookup: CDR1 GTSNPN, CDR2 SVGIG (reference sequence). The CDR3 contains 13 residues. The ends were cut back, 4 bases at V and 11 bases at J, with 20 bases in the middle. CDR3 sequence (DNA): TGTGCCTGGACTGGAGGAGGAGGAGGCAGGGCTTTCTTT. Amino acids: CAWTGGGGGRAFF.

This clone was found a few times. This CDR3 reads CASSLRFRGRQETQYF. As DNA, the CDR3 is TGTGCCAGCAGCTTGCGATTCAGAGGAAGGCAAGAGACCCAGTACTTC. The J gene is TRBJ2-5, the V gene TRBV5-6, with D unresolved. Trimming cost V 1 base and J 2 bases, with 15 bases left between them. The germline CDR1 and CDR2 sequences are SGHDT and YYEEEE. CDR3 size: 16 residues.

The chain links TRBV2 to TRBJ2-1, with 7 bases matching TRBD1. Germline V gene sequence: CDR1 SNHLY, CDR2 FYNNEI. CDR3 length: 15 amino acids. With V trimmed by 7 bases and J by 6 bases, 12 bases remained unmatched. CDR3 DNA sequence: TGTGCCAGCACCTCCGAGGGGGCCATCGGCAATGAGCAGTTCTTC. It yields the protein CASTSEGAIGNEQFF.

This chain connects TRBV10-3 to TRBJ2-5; D gene unclear. Germline assignment: CDR1 ENHRY and CDR2 SYGVKD. CDR3 size: 14 residues. V was trimmed by 3 bases and J by 4 bases, leaving 12 bases between them. This CDR3 is CAISDGYKSETQYF. CDR3 bases: TGTGCCATCAGTGACGGGTACAAGTCAGAGACCCAGTACTTC.